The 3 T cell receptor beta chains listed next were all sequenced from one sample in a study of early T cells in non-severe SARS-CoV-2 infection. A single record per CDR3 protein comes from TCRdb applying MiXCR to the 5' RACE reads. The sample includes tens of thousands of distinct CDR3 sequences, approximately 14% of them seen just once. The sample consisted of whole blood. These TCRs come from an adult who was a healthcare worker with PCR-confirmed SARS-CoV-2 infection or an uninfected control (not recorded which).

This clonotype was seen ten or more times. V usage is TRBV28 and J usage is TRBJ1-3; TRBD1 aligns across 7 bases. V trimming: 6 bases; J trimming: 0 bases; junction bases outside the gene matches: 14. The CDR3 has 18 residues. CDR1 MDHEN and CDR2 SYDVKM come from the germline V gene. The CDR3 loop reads CASSLPKGQTSSGNTIYF. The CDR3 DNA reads TGTGCCAGCAGCCTTCCAAAGGGACAGACCAGCTCTGGAAACACCATATATTTT. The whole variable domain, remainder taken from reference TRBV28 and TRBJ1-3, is DVKVTQSSRYLVKRTGEKVFLECVQDMDHENMFWYRQDPGLGLRLIYFSYDVKMKEKGDIPEGYSVSREKKERFSLILESASTNQTSMYLCASSLPKGQTSSGNTIYFGEGSWLTVV.

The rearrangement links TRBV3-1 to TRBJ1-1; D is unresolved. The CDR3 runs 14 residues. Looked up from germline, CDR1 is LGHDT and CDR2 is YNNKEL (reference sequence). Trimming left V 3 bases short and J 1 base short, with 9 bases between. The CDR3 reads CASSHFGENTEAFF. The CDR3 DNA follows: TGTGCCAGCAGCCATTTCGGGGAGAACACTGAAGCTTTCTTT.

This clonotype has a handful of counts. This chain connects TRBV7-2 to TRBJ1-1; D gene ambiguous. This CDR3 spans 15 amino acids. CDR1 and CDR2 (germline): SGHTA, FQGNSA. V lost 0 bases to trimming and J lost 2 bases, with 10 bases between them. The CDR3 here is CASSLATAFNTEAFF. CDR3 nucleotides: TGTGCCAGCAGCTTAGCAACGGCCTTCAACACTGAAGCTTTCTTT.